This section outlines one TCR beta chain sequence together with its context. Antigen unknown. This sample stems from a study of OX40 agonist ivuxolimab in advanced cancers. The study, taken as a whole, reports: Specificity for antigen went undetermined in the expanded peripheral T cells.

Individuals having autoimmune disease history or systemic immunosuppression were not enrolled. This table comes from immunoSEQ multiplex PCR, and its TCRdb copy is limited to in-frame clones, with some not included. Of around 20,000 clones listed, 80% to 90% are singletons. In germline, CDR1 is SNHLY, CDR2 FYNNEI. This CDR3 is 11 amino acids long. Trimming stripped 5 bases from V and 5 bases from J, with 7 bases between. The rearrangement uses TRBV2 and TRBJ2-7; unclear D gene. This TCR was recovered from an adult with an advanced solid tumor such as melanoma, head and neck, liver or kidney cancer. Sequencing was performed on CD4+ or CD8+ T cells sorted from blood, taken in a trial of the OX40 agonist ivuxolimab. The CDR3 loop is CASSTAHEQYF. The CDR3 DNA reads as TGTGCCAGCAGTACGGCTCACGAGCAGTACTTC.